What follows are 27 T cell receptor beta chains derived from one specimen sequenced in a study of T cell responses to AZD1222 COVID-19 vaccine. The table came from immunoSEQ multiplex PCR; TCRdb's copy has only in-frame clones and leaves some out. The sample records some 150,000 clones, 88% being singletons. The sequenced sample was peripheral blood, obtained 28 days after the second AZD1222 dose. These receptors were taken from an adult who received the AZD1222 COVID-19 vaccine.

This chain connects TRBV2 to TRBJ2-1, with D perhaps given as TRBD1 or TRBD2 (7 bases each). Germline CDR1 and CDR2: SNHLY and FYNNEI. This CDR3 is 15 amino acids long. Trimming pared 6 bases from V and 1 base from J, leaving 13 bases between. CDR3 sequence: CASRAGGGSYNEQFF. In DNA, the CDR3 is TGTGCCAGCAGGGCAGGGGGGGGATCCTACAATGAGCAGTTCTTC.

The count of this clone is one. This chain uses TRBV2 with TRBJ1-2; TRBD1 matches 9 bases. V lost 4 bases to trimming and J lost 8 bases; unmatched junction nucleotides: 5. Germline V gives CDR1 SNHLY, CDR2 FYNNEI. There are 13 residues in the CDR3. The CDR3: CASSAWTGEGYTF. CDR3 nucleotides: TGTGCCAGCAGTGCATGGACAGGGGAAGGCTACACCTTC.

V is TRBV10-1 and J is TRBJ1-1; D gene unclear. Germline-derived CDR1 and CDR2 are WNHNN and SYGVQD (reference sequence). The CDR3 loop spans 11 amino acids. V lost 5 bases, J lost 4 bases, and 5 bases lay in between. The CDR3 region is CASSKGTEAFF. In nucleotides, the CDR3 is TGCGCCAGCAGTAAGGGCACTGAAGCTTTCTTT.

V and J are TRBV29-1 and TRBJ1-5; TRBD1 matches at 11 bases. V was clipped by 4 bases and J by 7 bases; unmatched bases: 6. The CDR3 length is 14 residues. The V gene's germline CDR1 is SQVTM and CDR2 ANQGSEA. CDR3 nucleotide sequence: TGCAGCGTTGGAGGACAGGGGGCCGGGCAGCCCCAGCATTTT. Its translation is CSVGGQGAGQPQHF.

The chain is built from TRBV5-1 and TRBJ2-2; TRBD1 or TRBD2 may be the D gene (5 bases each). The CDR3 length is 15 residues. V dropped 5 bases and J dropped 3 bases, with 14 bases sitting between them. Germline V gene lookup returns CDR1 SGHRS and CDR2 YFSETQ. CDR3 protein: CASRLIVGDTGELFF. In DNA form, the CDR3 reads TGCGCCAGCAGATTAATAGTGGGGGACACCGGGGAGCTGTTTTTT.

This chain uses TRBV7-3 with TRBJ2-1; TRBD1 is a possible D gene (6 bases). Deletions cut 0 bases from V and 0 bases from J, with 9 bases between. The CDR3 has 16 amino acids. Germline V CDR1 and CDR2: SGHTA, FQGTGA. CDR3 residues: CASSLTGASSYNEQFF. CDR3 DNA: TGTGCCAGCAGCTTAACGGGGGCCAGCTCCTACAATGAGCAGTTCTTC.

The gene calls are TRBV28 and TRBJ1-6, with a weak D call TRBD1 (6 bases). V shed 7 bases and J shed 7 bases, with 17 bases lying between them. CDR1 is MDHEN, CDR2 SYDVKM, per germline. This CDR3 is 15 amino acids long. The CDR3: CASNPTGRSNSPLHF. The CDR3 DNA is TGTGCCAGCAACCCGACAGGCCGCTCAAATTCACCCCTCCACTTT.

The V call is TRBV7-9, the J call TRBJ2-1; 7 bases line up with TRBD2. Looked up from germline, CDR1 is SEHNR and CDR2 is FQNEAQ (reference sequence). V lost 4 bases, J lost 3 bases, and 12 bases stayed unmatched. The CDR3 consists of 17 residues. The CDR3 bases are TGTGCCAGCAGCTCTGTCTCTGCGGGAGTGGGCTACAATGAGCAGTTCTTC. It is translated as CASSSVSAGVGYNEQFF.

The chain is built from TRBV27 and TRBJ1-2, with D possibly TRBD1 on 5 matching bases. Germline V gene data show CDR1 as MNHEY and CDR2 as SMNVEV (reference sequence). Between the trimmed V and J ends, which lost 0 bases and 7 bases, there was a span of 12 bases. This CDR3 has 14 residues. The DNA for the CDR3 is TGTGCCAGCAGTTTATCGAACGTAAGGGGTGGCTACACCTTC. Translating gives CASSLSNVRGGYTF.

This clone was counted once. The chain employs TRBV7-9 and TRBJ1-1; D is unclear. CDR1 and CDR2 from the germline V gene are SEHNR and FQNEAQ (reference sequence). Trimming removed 2 bases from V and 4 bases from J, with 11 bases in between. This CDR3 is built from 14 residues. The CDR3 sequence: CASSLRAVGTEAFF. CDR3 DNA: TGTGCCAGCAGCTTACGGGCGGTGGGCACTGAAGCTTTCTTT.

The chain is built from TRBV6-2 or TRBV6-3 and TRBJ1-2, with D possibly being TRBD1 (6 bases). Germline V CDR1 and CDR2: MNHEY, SVGEGT. There are 15 residues in the CDR3. V lost 3 bases and J lost 7, with 18 bases in between. CDR3 residues: CASSYRQEAVSGYTF. The DNA for the CDR3 is TGTGCCAGCAGTTATAGACAGGAGGCAGTGAGTGGCTACACCTTC.

The DNA of the CDR3 is TGCGCCAGCGGACTAGAGACAGGGGGATTTTCACCCCTCCACTTT. Amino acids: CASGLETGGFSPLHF. The chain is built from TRBV5-1 and TRBJ1-6; 9 bases line up with TRBD1. The length of the CDR3 is 15 residues. V shed 7 bases and J 9 bases; nucleotides not matched to a gene: 11. Per the germline V gene, CDR1 is SGHRS and CDR2 is YFSETQ.

The V call is TRBV19, the J call TRBJ1-1; maybe TRBD1 (5 bases). Germline-derived CDR1 and CDR2 are LNHDA and SQIVND (reference sequence). The CDR3 is 13 residues long. V was cut by 3 bases and J by 4 bases, with 9 bases left in between. The CDR3 here is CASSIGGTTEAFF. The DNA for the CDR3 is TGTGCCAGTAGTATTGGAGGGACCACTGAAGCTTTCTTT.

In this sample, this clone turned up once. This chain links TRBV4-3 with TRBJ2-1; no clear D gene. V lost 1 base and J lost 8, with 12 bases in between. The V gene's germline CDR1 is LGHNA and CDR2 YSLEER. CDR3 size: 14 residues. CDR3 sequence: CASSQGKLGYEQFF. CDR3 bases: TGCGCCAGCAGCCAAGGTAAACTCGGCTATGAGCAGTTCTTC.

This sequence joins TRBV5-1 and TRBJ2-3, with D tentatively TRBD2 (5 bases). CDR1 SGHRS and CDR2 YFSETQ come from the germline V gene. Trimming took 0 bases from V and 5 from J, leaving 10 bases between them. The CDR3 length is 14 residues. Here the CDR3 DNA reads TGCGCCAGCAGCTTGGACGGAGGAGAAGATACGCAGTATTTT. Translation gives CASSLDGGEDTQYF.

The chain links TRBV6-5 to TRBJ1-3, with D perhaps TRBD1 (5 bases). CDR3 length equals 15 residues. The germline gives CDR1 MNHEY, CDR2 SVGAGI. Trimming left V 0 bases short and J 7 bases short, with 13 bases between. CDR3 region: CASSYSQVVTNTIYF. DNA for the CDR3: TGTGCCAGCAGTTACTCACAGGTCGTTACGAACACCATATATTTT.

This chain connects TRBV28 to TRBJ2-6; 15 bases match TRBD2. This CDR3 is built from 19 residues. J was trimmed by 0 bases and V by 5 bases; bases with no gene match: 5. Per the germline V gene, CDR1 is MDHEN and CDR2 is SYDVKM. Written as DNA, the CDR3 is TGTGCCAGCAGTCCTGGACTAGCGGGGGGGCCCTCTGGGGCCAACGTCCTGACTTTC. Its translation: CASSPGLAGGPSGANVLTF. Based on the CDR3 plus reference TRBV28 and TRBJ2-6, the full variable domain is DVKVTQSSRYLVKRTGEKVFLECVQDMDHENMFWYRQDPGLGLRLIYFSYDVKMKEKGDIPEGYSVSREKKERFSLILESASTNQTSMYLCASSPGLAGGPSGANVLTFGAGSRLTVL.

The V call is TRBV6-5, the J call TRBJ1-5; no reliable D call. V lost 8 bases and J 6 bases, leaving 11 bases between the germline ends. This CDR3 comprises 12 residues. Germline V gene data show CDR1 as MNHEY and CDR2 as SVGAGI. CDR3 nucleotides: TGTGCCAGCGGAAGGGATGGTCAGCCCCAGCATTTT. Its protein product is CASGRDGQPQHF.

The chain recombines TRBV5-4 with TRBJ1-4, with 7 bases lining up with TRBD1. The CDR3 has 15 amino acids. Trimming cost V 3 bases and J 5 bases; bases outside gene matches: 7. Germline V gene data show CDR1 as SGHNT and CDR2 as YYREEE (reference sequence). The CDR3 sequence is CASSSQGQPNEKLFF. The CDR3 nucleotides are TGTGCCAGCAGCTCGCAGGGACAGCCAAATGAAAAACTGTTTTTT.

A single count supports this clone. The chain couples TRBV29-1 to TRBJ2-5, with a weak D call TRBD2 (6 bases). Trimming removed 6 bases from V and 4 bases from J, with 18 bases in between. The CDR3 consists of 14 residues. CDR1 and CDR2 (germline): SQVTM, ANQGSEA. In DNA form, the CDR3 reads TGCAGCGTAGGGGCGGCGGGAAAGCGAGAGACCCAGTACTTC. It specifies CSVGAAGKRETQYF. The whole variable domain, remainder taken from reference TRBV29-1 and TRBJ2-5, is SAVISQKPSRDICQRGTSLTIQCQVDSQVTMMFWYRQQPGQSLTLIATANQGSEATYESGFVIDKFPISRPNLTFSTLTVSNMSPEDSSIYLCSVGAAGKRETQYFGPGTRLLVL.

The chain combines TRBV30 with TRBJ2-2, with 9 positions matching TRBD2. V was clipped by 4 bases and J by 2 bases; unmatched bases: 2. The CDR3 has 14 amino acids. Germline V gene lookup returns CDR1 GTSNPN and CDR2 SVGIG (reference sequence). The CDR3 here is CAWNSGRNTGELFF. The CDR3 bases are TGTGCCTGGAATAGCGGGAGAAACACCGGGGAGCTGTTTTTT. The whole variable domain, remainder taken from reference TRBV30 and TRBJ2-2, is SQTIHQWPATLVQPVGSPLSLECTVEGTSNPNLYWYRQAAGRGLQLLFYSVGIGQISSEVPQNLSASRPQDRQFILSSKKLLLSDSGFYLCAWNSGRNTGELFFGEGSRLTVL.

The chain is built from TRBV5-1 and TRBJ2-1, with D hard to call. The germline gives CDR1 SGHRS, CDR2 YFSETQ. The CDR3 covers 14 residues. V dropped 0 bases and J dropped 4 bases, with 8 bases sitting between them. The CDR3 bases are TGCGCCAGCAGCTTGGACAAACCATACAATGAGCAGTTCTTC. It codes for CASSLDKPYNEQFF.

V gene TRBV28 combines with J gene TRBJ1-1, with D maybe TRBD1 (6 bases). The V end was cut by 4 bases, the J end by 8 bases, with 17 bases between. The CDR3 loop spans 14 amino acids. The germline V gene has CDR1 MDHEN and CDR2 SYDVKM. The CDR3 reads CASSSGTLALEAFF. The CDR3 DNA is TGTGCCAGCAGTTCCGGGACACTAGCTTTAGAAGCTTTCTTT.

This chain joins TRBV6-5 and TRBJ2-7; 8 bases agree with TRBD1. The CDR3 extends over 14 amino acids. The V and J ends lost 6 bases and 5 bases, in that order; junction bases with no gene match: 9. Germline CDR1 reads MNHEY; CDR2 reads SVGAGI. CDR3 nucleotide sequence: TGTGCCAGCAGCTCCGGACAGGGATCGAACGAGCAGTACTTC. As protein: CASSSGQGSNEQYF.

This chain joins TRBV7-2 and TRBJ1-3; no reliable D call. In germline, CDR1 is SGHTA, CDR2 FQGNSA. Trimming took 5 bases from V and 4 from J, leaving 15 bases between them. The CDR3 loop spans 15 amino acids. The CDR3 coding sequence is TGTGCCAGCAGCCTCCAGACGACAAAAGGAAACACCATATATTTT. It is translated as CASSLQTTKGNTIYF.

This chain uses TRBV27 with TRBJ2-1; the D call may be TRBD1 or TRBD2 (5 bases each). The ends were cut back, 6 bases at V and 0 bases at J, with 12 bases in the middle. Germline V gives CDR1 MNHEY, CDR2 SMNVEV (reference sequence). There are 15 residues in the CDR3. The CDR3 DNA follows: TGTGCCAGCAGGCCCCCCGGGACCTCCTACAATGAGCAGTTCTTC. This encodes CASRPPGTSYNEQFF.

This clone has only one observation. The chain couples TRBV19 to TRBJ2-2, with a tentative D call TRBD1 (5 bases). V lost 1 base, J lost 8 bases, and 14 bases lay in between. This CDR3 region has 15 residues. Germline-derived CDR1 and CDR2 are LNHDA and SQIVND (reference sequence). The CDR3 coding sequence is TGTGCCAGTAGTATAGGCGCCCAGGGTATAGGGGAGCTGTTTTTT. This codes for CASSIGAQGIGELFF.